Sequencing of this T cell receptor beta chain was carried out in a study of long-term antiretroviral therapy in people with HIV. Sequencing used immunoSEQ v3.0 at survey level. Profiling relied on immunoSEQ multiplex PCR, and the TCRdb table lists in-frame clones only, not all of them. The sample consists of tens of thousands of clones, about 90% of them appearing once. There are 11 residues in the CDR3. V lost 6 bases and J 2 bases, leaving 2 bases between the germline ends. CDR1 SNHLY and CDR2 FYNNEI come from the germline V gene. This sample comprised unsorted PBMCs, obtained roughly 2.5 years after starting antiretroviral therapy. The V call is TRBV2, the J call TRBJ2-1; no reliable D call. The sequence was collected from a woman in her 50s with HIV. CDR3 DNA sequence: TGTGCCAGCAGCCCCTACAATGAGCAGTTCTTC. Its translation: CASSPYNEQFF.